A selection of T cell receptor beta chains follows, all from one sample in a study of T-cell reconstitution after alpha-beta-depleted transplantation in children. Each CDR3 protein gets one entry after TCRdb re-called the PCR reads with MiXCR. The sample holds fewer than 250,000 distinct CDR3 sequences, around 7.8% seen once. The material was PBMCs, mostly from graft donor cells, obtained 180 days after TCRalphabeta/CD19-depleted stem cell transplant. The receptors come from a male patient younger than 18 who had a stem cell transplant for acute lymphoblastic leukemia, so the T cells may come from the graft donor. CDR3s include the opening cysteine and the closing phenylalanine or tryptophan. Each record gives: J gene, V gene, CDR3 protein.

TRBJ2-1	TRBV12-3/TRBV12-4	CASSREVGNNEQFF
TRBJ2-7	TRBV29-1	CSVIPSGRNYEQYF
TRBJ2-7	TRBV28	CASSSRLSPYEQYF
TRBJ1-5	TRBV6-1	CATPNGWDQPQHF
TRBJ1-4	TRBV7-9	CASSLRTGGNEKLFF
TRBJ2-7	TRBV9	CASSVGEVGYEQYF
TRBJ2-5	TRBV6-2/TRBV6-3	CASSRPGLAEETQYF
TRBJ1-2	TRBV25-1	CASSEIDGYTF
TRBJ1-4	TRBV20-1	CSARGRGGKLFF
TRBJ2-1	TRBV11-2	CASSTGDSTKSSYNEQFF
TRBJ2-1	TRBV5-6	CASSLGDNEQFF
TRBJ2-7	TRBV5-1	CASSLGTPLSYEQYF
TRBJ2-2	TRBV12-3/TRBV12-4	CASIPGGGRWSGELFF
TRBJ1-1	TRBV18	CASSPQQLEAFF
TRBJ2-1	TRBV9	CASSVRLALYNEQFF
TRBJ2-3	TRBV12-3/TRBV12-4	CASSPARLAEDGNTQYF
TRBJ2-2	TRBV6-5	CASSYRQGGISNTGELFF
TRBJ2-7	TRBV28	CAIRQPGYEQYF
TRBJ2-7	TRBV25-1	CASTSPLAGAYEQYF
TRBJ2-3	TRBV12-3/TRBV12-4	CASSLRRELADTQYF
TRBJ2-3	TRBV7-8	CASSLSGFTDTQYF
TRBJ1-1	TRBV27	CASSGGPGTTEAFF
TRBJ2-3	TRBV7-6	CASSLSPERLTDTQYF
TRBJ2-1	TRBV20-1	CSARGTGGFYNEQFF
TRBJ2-1	TRBV7-2	CASSQRLAVSSYNEQFF
TRBJ2-2	TRBV2	CASSESGTGELFF
TRBJ2-1	TRBV10-2	CASSVPQGGTRKDEQFF
TRBJ2-7	TRBV5-1	CASSDDGNYEQYF
TRBJ2-3	TRBV20-1	CSGTGLSTDTQYF
TRBJ2-1	TRBV6-2/TRBV6-3	CASSTGLAVTF
TRBJ2-1	TRBV29-1	CSVLPGTGAYNEQFF
TRBJ2-3	TRBV7-2	CASRTSGGTDTQYF
TRBJ1-3	TRBV12-3/TRBV12-4	CASSLDRGPGNTIYF
TRBJ1-3	TRBV28	CASQRDRGPLSSGNTIYF